The following is a T cell receptor (beta chain) sequence with its context. This clonotype was recorded at least ten times. This receptor's antigen is unknown. No base-level quality is on record; no much larger clone is a single base apart. The sample belongs to a study of T-cell reconstitution after alpha-beta-depleted transplantation in children (dated by TCRdb to 2016 to 2017). With regard to the full study: Using TCR repertoire profiling, the study followed T-cell immune reconstitution in a quantitative way in children after TCRalphabeta/CD19-depleted allogeneic hematopoietic cell transplantation.

The cysteine opens and the phenylalanine closes a CDR3 of 17 amino acids. The read is trimmed to its CDR3 DNA, 51 bases read in frame from base 1. The trim is 4 bases for V and 0 bases for J, with a gap of 18 bases between the germline ends. CDR1 and CDR2 were assigned from the germline V gene (reference sequence) as SEHNR and FQNEAQ. To prepare the library, PCR was applied. The sequencing machine was an Illumina HiSeq 2500. To normalize quantification of the TCRbeta repertoire, the TCR libraries were built with molecular barcoding that relied on unique molecular identifiers. TCRdb itself trimmed the public reads at Q25 with fastp, ran MiXCR and retained productive beta chains. Rows are combined by CDR3 protein, so each entry shows the most common genes and DNA. Recorded for this sample are roughly 23,000 distinct CDR3 sequences; roughly a tenth of them occurred a single time. 20% to 25% of the sample comes from the top ten.

The TCR sequence derives from a human donor who donated a stem cell graft to a child with chronic granulomatous disease. This chain is built from TRBV7-9 and TRBJ1-1, with no reliable assignment of the D segment. Specimen: PBMCs from the stem cell graft donor, collected from the stem cell graft. The nucleotides read TGTGCCAGCAGCTCGACCAGAGGCAGGCGCTTGAACACTGAAGCTTTCTTT. Translated, it reads CASSSTRGRRLNTEAFF.